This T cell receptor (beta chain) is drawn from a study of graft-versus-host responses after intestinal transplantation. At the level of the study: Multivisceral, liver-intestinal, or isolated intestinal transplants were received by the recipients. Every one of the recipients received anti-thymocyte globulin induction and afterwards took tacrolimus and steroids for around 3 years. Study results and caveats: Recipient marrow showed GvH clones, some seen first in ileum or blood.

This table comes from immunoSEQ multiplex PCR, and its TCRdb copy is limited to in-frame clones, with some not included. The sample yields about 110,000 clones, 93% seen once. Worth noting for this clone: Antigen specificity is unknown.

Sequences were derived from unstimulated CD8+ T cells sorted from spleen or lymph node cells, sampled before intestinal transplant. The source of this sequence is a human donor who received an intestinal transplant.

Here the CDR3 DNA reads TGTGCCAGCAGTGAAGTGGGCGGGACACTCTACGAGCAGTACTTC. It translates to CASSEVGGTLYEQYF. J is TRBJ2-7 and V is TRBV6-1, with D possibly being TRBD1 or TRBD2 (6 bases each). Trimming removed 1 base at V and 3 bases at J, with 13 bases between. Germline CDR1 reads MNHNS; CDR2 reads SASEGT. This CDR3 contains 15 residues.